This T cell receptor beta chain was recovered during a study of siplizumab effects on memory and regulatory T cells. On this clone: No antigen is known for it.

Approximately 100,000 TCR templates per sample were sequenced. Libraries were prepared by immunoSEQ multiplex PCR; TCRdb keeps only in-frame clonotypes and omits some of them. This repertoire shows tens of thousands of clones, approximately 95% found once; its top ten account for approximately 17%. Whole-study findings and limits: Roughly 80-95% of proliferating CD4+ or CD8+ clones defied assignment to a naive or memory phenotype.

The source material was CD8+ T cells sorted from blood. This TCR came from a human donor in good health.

The CDR3 here is CASSLWGGYNEQFF. The CDR3 DNA sequence: TGCGCCAGCAGCTTGTGGGGAGGCTACAATGAGCAGTTCTTC. This chain uses TRBV5-1 with TRBJ2-1, with D possibly TRBD2 on 6 matching bases. The CDR3 length is 14 residues. Trimming removed 1 base from V and 3 bases from J, with 8 bases in between. CDR1 is SGHRS and CDR2 is YFSETQ in the germline V gene.